The clone carrying this TCR beta chain was detected ten times or more. What it binds is unknown. This entry comes from a study of T cells after yellow fever vaccination. Study context: With SMART-Seq v4 Ultra Low Input, the fractions containing low cell numbers were prepared.

J was trimmed by 5 bases and V by 1 base; bases with no gene match: 5. This CDR3 region has 15 residues. Germline loops: CDR1 MNHEY, CDR2 SMNVEV (reference sequence). Notes on the study in general: Repertoires sorted by FACS could include abundant clonotypes that are contaminants from the bulk population. The secondary T-cell response peaked on day 5, not day 15, but was weaker.

Template-switching 5'RACE yielded the TCR cDNA; a universal primer site and UMIs were added in the process. Each CDR3 protein is one row after TCRdb ran MiXCR on the 5' RACE reads. This repertoire shows roughly 120,000 distinct CDR3 sequences, roughly 8.9% found once; its top ten account for 25%. Sequencing was performed on CD8+ T cells sorted from PBMCs, taken 45 days after the yellow fever booster vaccination. This TCR came from a man younger than 45 who received the YFV17D yellow fever vaccine. The chain carries TRBV27 and TRBJ2-1, with TRBD2 matching 7 bases. DNA for the CDR3: TGTGCCAGCAGTTTATGGGGAGGGCCTGACAATGAGCAGTTCTTC. Its translation is CASSLWGGPDNEQFF.